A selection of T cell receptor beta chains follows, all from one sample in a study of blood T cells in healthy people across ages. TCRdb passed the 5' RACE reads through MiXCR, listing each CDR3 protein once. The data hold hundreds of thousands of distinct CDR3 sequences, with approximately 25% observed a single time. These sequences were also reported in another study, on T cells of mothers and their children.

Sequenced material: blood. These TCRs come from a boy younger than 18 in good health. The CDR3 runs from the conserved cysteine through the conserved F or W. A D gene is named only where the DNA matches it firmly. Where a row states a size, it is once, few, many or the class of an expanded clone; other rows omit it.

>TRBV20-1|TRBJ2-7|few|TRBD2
CSAPGLAGRSSYEQYF
TGCAGTGCTCCGGGACTAGCGGGCCGGAGCTCCTACGAGCAGTACTTC
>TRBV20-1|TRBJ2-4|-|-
CSALFIGGLKNIQYF
TGCAGTGCTCTTTTTATTGGGGGACTCAAAAACATTCAGTACTTC
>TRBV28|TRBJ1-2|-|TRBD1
CASRFLGQGGLGYTF
TGTGCCAGCAGGTTCCTGGGACAGGGCGGGCTTGGCTACACCTTC
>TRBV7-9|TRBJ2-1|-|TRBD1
CASRPLTGGESYNEQFF
TGTGCCAGCAGGCCTTTAACAGGGGGAGAGTCCTACAATGAGCAGTTCTTC
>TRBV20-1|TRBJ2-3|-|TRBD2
CSAPASGKRADTQYF
TGCAGTGCCCCGGCTAGCGGGAAGCGGGCAGATACGCAGTATTTT
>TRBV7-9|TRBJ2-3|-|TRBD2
CASSLAGTTDLTDTQYF
TGTGCCAGCAGCTTAGCCGGGACTACCGACCTCACAGATACGCAGTATTTT
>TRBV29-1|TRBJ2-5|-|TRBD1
CSVSTGVGETQYF
TGCAGCGTGTCGACAGGGGTGGGGGAGACCCAGTACTTC
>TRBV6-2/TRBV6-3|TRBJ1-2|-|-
CASSYGNRGTEGYTF
TGTGCCAGCAGTTACGGTAATCGGGGGACGGAAGGCTACACCTTC
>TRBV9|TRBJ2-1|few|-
CASSVGLERSQFF
TGTGCCAGCAGCGTAGGGCTCGAGAGGTCTCAGTTCTTC
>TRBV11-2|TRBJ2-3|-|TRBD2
CASRGTSGMGDTQYF
TGTGCCAGCAGAGGGACTAGCGGGATGGGAGATACGCAGTATTTT
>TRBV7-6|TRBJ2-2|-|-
CASSLAQNTGELFF
TGTGCCAGCAGCTTAGCACAGAACACCGGGGAGCTGTTTTTT
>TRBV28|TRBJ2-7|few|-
CASSLSDRFLFHGEQYF
TGTGCCAGCAGTTTAAGTGACAGGTTTTTATTCCATGGCGAGCAGTACTTC
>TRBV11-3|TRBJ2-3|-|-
CASSLGGIPDTQYF
TGTGCCAGCAGCTTAGGCGGGATCCCAGATACGCAGTATTTT
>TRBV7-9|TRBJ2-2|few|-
CASSLAGGQGSVGELFF
TGTGCCAGCAGCTTAGCAGGAGGGCAGGGATCCGTCGGGGAGCTGTTTTTT
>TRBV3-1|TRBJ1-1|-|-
CASSQQMNTEAFF
TGTGCCAGCAGCCAACAAATGAACACTGAAGCTTTCTTT
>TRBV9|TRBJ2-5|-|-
CASSVGPLRETQYF
TGTGCCAGCAGCGTAGGGCCCCTCCGGGAGACCCAGTACTTC
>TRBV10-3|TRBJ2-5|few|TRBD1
CAIDFVRGRNETQYF
TGTGCCATCGACTTTGTCAGGGGGCGCAACGAGACCCAGTACTTC
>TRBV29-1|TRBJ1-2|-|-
CSAPDWGYGYTF
TGCAGCGCTCCGGATTGGGGATATGGCTACACCTTC
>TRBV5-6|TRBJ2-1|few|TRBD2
CASSLAGWLADNEQFF
TGTGCCAGCAGCTTGGCCGGTTGGCTAGCGGACAATGAGCAGTTCTTC
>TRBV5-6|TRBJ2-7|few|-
CASSLGSSGEQYF
TGTGCCAGCAGCTTGGGTAGTTCGGGCGAGCAGTACTTC
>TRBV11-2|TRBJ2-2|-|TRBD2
CASSYPSGRNGELLF
TGTGCCAGCAGCTATCCTAGCGGGAGGAACGGGGAGCTGCTTTTT
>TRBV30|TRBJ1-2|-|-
CAGHGGTSSGYTF
TGTGCCGGACACGGAGGGACGTCTAGTGGCTACACCTTC
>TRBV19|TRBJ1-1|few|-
CASSIPGRTEAFF
TGTGCCAGTAGTATCCCAGGGCGCACTGAAGCTTTCTTT
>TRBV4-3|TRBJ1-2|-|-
CASSQGDRGMRGYTF
TGCGCCAGCAGCCAAGGGGACCGAGGGATGAGAGGCTACACCTTC
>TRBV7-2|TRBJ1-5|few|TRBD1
CASRFGTGDSLNQPQHF
TGTGCCAGCAGATTCGGGACAGGAGATTCGCTTAATCAGCCCCAGCATTTT
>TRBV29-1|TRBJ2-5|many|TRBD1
CSGDREETQYF
TGCAGCGGGGACAGGGAAGAGACCCAGTACTTC
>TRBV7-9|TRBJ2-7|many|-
CASSLERSYEQYF
TGTGCCAGCAGCTTGGAACGCTCCTACGAGCAGTACTTC
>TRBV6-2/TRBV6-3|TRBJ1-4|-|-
CASSDTNGLVNEKLSF
TGTGCCAGCAGCGATACTAACGGACTGGTTAATGAGAAACTGTCTTTT
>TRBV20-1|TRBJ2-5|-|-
CSATVGVEETQYF
TGCAGTGCTACGGTCGGGGTAGAAGAGACCCAGTACTTC
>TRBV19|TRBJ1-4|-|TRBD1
CASRDPLGQEYREKLFF
TGTGCCAGTAGGGACCCGCTTGGACAGGAGTATCGCGAAAAACTGTTTTTT
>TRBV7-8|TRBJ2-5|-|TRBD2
CASRVWRLAEETQYF
TGTGCCAGCAGAGTCTGGAGACTAGCGGAAGAGACCCAGTACTTC
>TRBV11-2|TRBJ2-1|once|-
CASSLRYTQLF
TGTGCCAGCAGCTTAAGATACACACAGCTCTTC
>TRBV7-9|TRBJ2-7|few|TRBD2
CASSLGGGRSYEQYF
TGTGCCAGCAGCTTAGGCGGGGGGCGTTCCTACGAGCAGTACTTC
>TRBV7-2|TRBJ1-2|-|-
CASASDRLHGYTF
TGTGCCAGCGCATCCGACAGGCTCCATGGCTACACCTTC
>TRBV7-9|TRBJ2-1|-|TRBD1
CASSLSSTGVNEQFF
TGTGCCAGCAGCTTGTCGTCCACAGGGGTCAATGAGCAGTTCTTC
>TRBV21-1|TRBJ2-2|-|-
CASSNTTYNTGELFF
TGTGCCAGCAGCAATACGACATATAACACCGGGGAGCTGTTTTTT
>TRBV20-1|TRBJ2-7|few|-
CSAREQSGSYYEQYF
TGCAGTGCTAGAGAGCAGAGCGGATCCTACTACGAGCAGTACTTC
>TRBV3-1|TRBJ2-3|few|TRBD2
CASSRGSGGIADTQYF
TGTGCCAGCAGCCGGGGTAGCGGGGGGATTGCAGATACGCAGTATTTT
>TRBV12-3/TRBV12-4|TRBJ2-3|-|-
CASSPRALTDTQYF
TGTGCCAGCAGTCCCAGGGCCCTCACAGATACGCAGTATTTT
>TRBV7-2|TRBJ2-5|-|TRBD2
CASTDGLAGGRQETQYF
TGTGCCAGCACCGATGGACTAGCGGGGGGGCGCCAAGAGACCCAGTACTTC
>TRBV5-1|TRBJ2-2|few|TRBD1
CASSPRTGTVTGELFF
TGCGCCAGCAGCCCTCGGACAGGGACGGTCACCGGGGAGCTGTTTTTT
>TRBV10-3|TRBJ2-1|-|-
CAIGGLASSYNEQFF
TGTGCCATTGGAGGGCTAGCGAGCTCCTACAATGAGCAGTTCTTC
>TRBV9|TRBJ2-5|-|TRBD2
CASSLQAGAMETQYF
TGTGCCAGCAGCCTTCAAGCGGGGGCGATGGAGACCCAGTACTTC
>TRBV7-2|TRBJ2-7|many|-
CASSSRAVYEQYF
TGTGCCAGCTCTTCTCGGGCAGTTTACGAGCAGTACTTC
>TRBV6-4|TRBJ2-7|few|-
CAIAVAVSYEQYF
TGTGCCATCGCAGTCGCCGTTTCCTACGAGCAGTACTTC
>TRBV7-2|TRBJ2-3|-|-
CASSSGVAADTQYF
TGTGCCAGCAGCTCTGGGGTTGCGGCAGATACGCAGTATTTT
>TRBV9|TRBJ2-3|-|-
CASSLKQGGTDTQYF
TGTGCCAGCAGCCTAAAGCAGGGCGGGACAGATACGCAGTATTTT
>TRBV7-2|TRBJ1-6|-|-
CASSLGGDMDSPLHF
TGTGCCAGCAGCTTAGGGGGGGATATGGATTCACCCCTCCACTTT
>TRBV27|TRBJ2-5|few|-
CASGGGFVETQYF
TGTGCCAGCGGGGGTGGGTTTGTCGAGACCCAGTACTTC
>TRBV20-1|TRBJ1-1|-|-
CSANRVKDTEAFF
TGCAGTGCTAACAGGGTGAAGGACACTGAAGCTTTCTTT
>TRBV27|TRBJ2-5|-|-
CASSSRGLETQYF
TGTGCCAGCAGTTCCCGGGGTCTGGAGACCCAGTACTTC
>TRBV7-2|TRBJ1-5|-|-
CASSLKGVGDNQPQHF
TGTGCCAGCAGCTTAAAGGGGGTGGGGGACAATCAGCCCCAGCATTTT
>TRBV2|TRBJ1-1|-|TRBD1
CASTIQGDGTEAFF
TGTGCCAGCACCATACAGGGGGATGGCACTGAAGCTTTCTTT
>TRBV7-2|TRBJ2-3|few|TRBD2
CASSLARASGFKDTQYF
TGTGCCAGCAGCTTAGCGAGGGCTAGCGGGTTTAAGGATACGCAGTATTTT
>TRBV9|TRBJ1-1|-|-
CASSGRLGGTEAFF
TGTGCCAGCAGCGGACGACTAGGGGGAACTGAAGCTTTCTTT
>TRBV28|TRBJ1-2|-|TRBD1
CASTQTGASGYAF
TGTGCCAGCACCCAGACAGGGGCTTCTGGCTACGCCTTC
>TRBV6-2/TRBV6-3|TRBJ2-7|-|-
CASSYSIGSTYEQYF
TGTGCCAGCAGTTACTCGATCGGAAGTACCTACGAGCAGTACTTC
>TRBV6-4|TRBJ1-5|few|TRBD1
CASSDSGGGQPQHF
TGTGCCAGCAGTGACTCAGGGGGCGGGCAGCCCCAGCATTTT
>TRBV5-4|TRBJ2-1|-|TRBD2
CASSLGLASHNEQFF
TGTGCCAGCAGCTTGGGACTAGCCTCTCACAATGAGCAGTTCTTC